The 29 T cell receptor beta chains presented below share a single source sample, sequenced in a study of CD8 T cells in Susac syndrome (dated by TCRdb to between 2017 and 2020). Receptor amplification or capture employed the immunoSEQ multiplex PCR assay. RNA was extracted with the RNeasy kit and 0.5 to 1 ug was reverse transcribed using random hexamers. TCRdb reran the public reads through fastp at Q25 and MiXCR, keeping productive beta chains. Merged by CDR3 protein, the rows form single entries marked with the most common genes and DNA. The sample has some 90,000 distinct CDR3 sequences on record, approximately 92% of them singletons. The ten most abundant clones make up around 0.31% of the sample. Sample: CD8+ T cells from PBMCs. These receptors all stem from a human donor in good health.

In nucleotides, the CDR3 is TGTGCCAGCAGTCCGGATCGGGAGACCCAGTACTTC. The encoded protein is CASSPDRETQYF. The rearrangement links TRBV2 to TRBJ2-5; no clear D gene. V gave up 5 bases and J gave up 5 bases, with 9 bases separating them. CDR3 length: 12 amino acids. The germline V gene encodes CDR1 SNHLY and CDR2 FYNNEI. Together with reference TRBV2 and TRBJ2-5, the CDR3 gives the full variable domain: EPEVTQTPSHQVTQMGQEVILRCVPISNHLYFYWYRQILGQKVEFLVSFYNNEISEKSEIFDDQFSVERPDGSNFTLKIRSTKLEDSAMYFCASSPDRETQYFGPGTRLLVL.

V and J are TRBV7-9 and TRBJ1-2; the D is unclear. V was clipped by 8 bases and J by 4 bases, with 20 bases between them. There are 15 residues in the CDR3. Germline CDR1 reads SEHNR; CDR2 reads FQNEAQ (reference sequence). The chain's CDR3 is CASAPGGPQFYGYTF. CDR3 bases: TGTGCCAGCGCCCCCGGCGGCCCGCAATTCTATGGCTACACCTTC.

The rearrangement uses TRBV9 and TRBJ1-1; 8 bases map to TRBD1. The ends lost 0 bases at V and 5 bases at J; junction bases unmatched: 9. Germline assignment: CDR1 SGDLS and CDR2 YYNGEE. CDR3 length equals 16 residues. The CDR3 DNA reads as TGTGCCAGCAGCGTAGTAAACAGGGGGATGGGAACTGAAGCTTTCTTT. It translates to CASSVVNRGMGTEAFF.

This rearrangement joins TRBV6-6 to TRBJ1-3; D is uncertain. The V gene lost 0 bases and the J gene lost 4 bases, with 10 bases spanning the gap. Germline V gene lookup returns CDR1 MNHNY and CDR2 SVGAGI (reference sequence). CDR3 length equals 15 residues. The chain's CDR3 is CASSYSTVSGNTIYF. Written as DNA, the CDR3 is TGTGCCAGCAGTTACTCCACAGTGTCCGGAAACACCATATATTTT.

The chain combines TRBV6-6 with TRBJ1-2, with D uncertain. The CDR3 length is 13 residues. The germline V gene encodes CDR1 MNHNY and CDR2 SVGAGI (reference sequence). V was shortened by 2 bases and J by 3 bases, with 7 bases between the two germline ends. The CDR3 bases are TGTGCCAGCAGTTACCCGGGCGACTATGGCTACACCTTC. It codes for CASSYPGDYGYTF.

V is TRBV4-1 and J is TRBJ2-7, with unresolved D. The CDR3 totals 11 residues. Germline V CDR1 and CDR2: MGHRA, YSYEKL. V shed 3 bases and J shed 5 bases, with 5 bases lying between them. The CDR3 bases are TGCGCCAGCAGCCAGAGGAACGAGCAGTACTTC. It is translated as CASSQRNEQYF.

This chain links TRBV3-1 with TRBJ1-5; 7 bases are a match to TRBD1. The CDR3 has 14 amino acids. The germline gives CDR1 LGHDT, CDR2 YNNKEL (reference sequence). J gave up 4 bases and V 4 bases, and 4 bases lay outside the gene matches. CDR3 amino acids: CASSPSQGNQPQHF. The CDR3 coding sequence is TGTGCCAGCAGCCCATCACAGGGGAATCAGCCCCAGCATTTT.

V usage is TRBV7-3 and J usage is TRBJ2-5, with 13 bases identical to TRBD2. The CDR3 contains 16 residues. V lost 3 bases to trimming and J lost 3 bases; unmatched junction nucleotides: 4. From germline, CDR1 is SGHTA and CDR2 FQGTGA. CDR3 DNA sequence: TGTGCCAGCAGCTTGACCGGGACTAGCGGGAAAGAGACCCAGTACTTC. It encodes CASSLTGTSGKETQYF.

The CDR3 region has the DNA TGTGCCAGCAGCTCGACTGAAAACTATGGCTACACCTTC. Protein product: CASSSTENYGYTF. This chain connects TRBV12-3 or TRBV12-4 to TRBJ1-2; no clear D gene. V was cut by 6 bases and J by 2 bases, with 10 bases left in between. The CDR3 extends over 13 amino acids.

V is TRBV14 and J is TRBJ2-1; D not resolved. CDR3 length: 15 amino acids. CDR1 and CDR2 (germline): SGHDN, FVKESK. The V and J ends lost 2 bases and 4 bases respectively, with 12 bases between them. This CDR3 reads CASSQLETGYNEQFF. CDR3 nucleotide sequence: TGTGCCAGCAGCCAATTAGAGACTGGATACAATGAGCAGTTCTTC.

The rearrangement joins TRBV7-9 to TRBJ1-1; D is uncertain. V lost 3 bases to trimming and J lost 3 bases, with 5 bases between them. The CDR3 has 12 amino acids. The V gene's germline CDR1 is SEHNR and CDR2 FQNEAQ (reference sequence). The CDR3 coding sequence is TGTGCCAGCAGCTTCGGGCACACTGAAGCTTTCTTT. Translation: CASSFGHTEAFF. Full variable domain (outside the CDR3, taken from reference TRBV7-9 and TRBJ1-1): DTGVSQNPRHKITKRGQNVTFRCDPISEHNRLYWYRQTLGQGPEFLTYFQNEAQLEKSRLLSDRFSAERPKGSFSTLEIQRTEQGDSAMYLCASSFGHTEAFFGQGTRLTVV.

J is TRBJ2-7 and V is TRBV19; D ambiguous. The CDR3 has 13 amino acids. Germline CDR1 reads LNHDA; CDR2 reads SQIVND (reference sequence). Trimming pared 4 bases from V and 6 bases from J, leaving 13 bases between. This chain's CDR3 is CASSTSLGREQYF. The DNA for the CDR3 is TGTGCCAGTAGTACATCATTGGGTCGCGAGCAGTACTTC.

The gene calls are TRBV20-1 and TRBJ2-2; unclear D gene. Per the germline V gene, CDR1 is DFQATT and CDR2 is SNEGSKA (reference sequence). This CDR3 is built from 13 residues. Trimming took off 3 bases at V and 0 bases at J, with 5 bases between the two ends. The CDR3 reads CSASIPNTGELFF. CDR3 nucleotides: TGCAGTGCTAGTATCCCGAACACCGGGGAGCTGTTTTTT.

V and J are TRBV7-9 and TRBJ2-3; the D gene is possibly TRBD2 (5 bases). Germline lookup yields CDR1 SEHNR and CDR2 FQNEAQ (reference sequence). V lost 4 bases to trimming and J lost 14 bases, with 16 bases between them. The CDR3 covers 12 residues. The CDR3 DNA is TGTGCCAGCAGCTACTCGGGGAGTGATTCGTATTTT. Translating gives CASSYSGSDSYF. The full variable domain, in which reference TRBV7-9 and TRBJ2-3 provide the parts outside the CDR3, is DTGVSQNPRHKITKRGQNVTFRCDPISEHNRLYWYRQTLGQGPEFLTYFQNEAQLEKSRLLSDRFSAERPKGSFSTLEIQRTEQGDSAMYLCASSYSGSDSYFGPGTRLTVL.

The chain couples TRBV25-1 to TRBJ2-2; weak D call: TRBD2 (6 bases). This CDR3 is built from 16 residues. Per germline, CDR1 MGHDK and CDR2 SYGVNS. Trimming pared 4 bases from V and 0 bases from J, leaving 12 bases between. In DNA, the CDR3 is TGTGCCAGCAGTGCCGGACGGGAGCCGAACACCGGGGAGCTGTTTTTT. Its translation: CASSAGREPNTGELFF.

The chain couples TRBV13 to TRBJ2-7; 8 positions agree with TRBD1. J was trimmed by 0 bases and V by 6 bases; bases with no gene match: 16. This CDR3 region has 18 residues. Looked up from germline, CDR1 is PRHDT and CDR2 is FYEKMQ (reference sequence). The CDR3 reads CASSPTGQGHLGSYEQYF. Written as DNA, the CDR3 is TGTGCCAGCAGTCCAACAGGACAGGGTCATTTAGGCTCCTACGAGCAGTACTTC.

The CDR3: CASSPRGSGGEETQYF. The CDR3 DNA sequence: TGCGCCAGCAGCCCCCGGGGTAGCGGGGGGGAAGAGACCCAGTACTTC. The V call is TRBV4-1, the J call TRBJ2-5; 11 nucleotides match TRBD2. The germline V gene has CDR1 MGHRA and CDR2 YSYEKL. The V gene end was trimmed by 4 bases and the J gene end by 3 bases; junction bases not matched to a gene: 7. This CDR3 is 16 amino acids long.

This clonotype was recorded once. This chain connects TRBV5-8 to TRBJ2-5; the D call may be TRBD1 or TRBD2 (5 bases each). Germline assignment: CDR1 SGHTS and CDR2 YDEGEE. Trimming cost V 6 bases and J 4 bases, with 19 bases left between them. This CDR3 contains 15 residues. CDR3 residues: CASTLGAAGRETQYF. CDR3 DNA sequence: TGTGCCAGCACCCTTGGGGCAGCAGGGAGAGAGACCCAGTACTTC.

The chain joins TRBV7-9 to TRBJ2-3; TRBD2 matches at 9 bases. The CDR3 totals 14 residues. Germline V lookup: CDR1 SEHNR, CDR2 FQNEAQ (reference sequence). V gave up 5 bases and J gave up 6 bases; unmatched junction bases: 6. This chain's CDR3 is CASSLSGGQDTQYF. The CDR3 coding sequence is TGTGCCAGCAGCCTGAGCGGGGGGCAGGATACGCAGTATTTT.

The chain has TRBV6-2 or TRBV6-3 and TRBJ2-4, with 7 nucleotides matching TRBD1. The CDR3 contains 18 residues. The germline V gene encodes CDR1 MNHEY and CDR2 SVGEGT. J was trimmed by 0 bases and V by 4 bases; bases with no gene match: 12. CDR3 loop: CASSFFGTDVLAKNIQYF. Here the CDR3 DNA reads TGTGCCAGCAGTTTCTTCGGGACAGACGTACTAGCCAAAAACATTCAGTACTTC.

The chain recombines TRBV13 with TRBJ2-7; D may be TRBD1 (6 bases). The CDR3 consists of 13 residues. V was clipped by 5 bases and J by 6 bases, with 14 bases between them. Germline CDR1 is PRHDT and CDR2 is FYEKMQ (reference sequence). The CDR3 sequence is CASSPQQGVEQYF. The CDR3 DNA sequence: TGTGCCAGCAGCCCGCAACAGGGAGTCGAGCAGTACTTC.

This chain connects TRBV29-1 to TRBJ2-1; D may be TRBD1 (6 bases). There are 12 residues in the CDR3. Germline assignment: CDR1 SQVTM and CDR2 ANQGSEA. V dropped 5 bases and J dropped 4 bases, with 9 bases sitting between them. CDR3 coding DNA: TGCAGCGTTCCGGGACAATACAATGAGCAGTTCTTC. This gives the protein CSVPGQYNEQFF.

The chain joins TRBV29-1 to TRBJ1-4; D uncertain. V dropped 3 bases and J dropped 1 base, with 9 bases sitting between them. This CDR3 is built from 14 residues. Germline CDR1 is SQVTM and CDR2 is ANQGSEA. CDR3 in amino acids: CSVDSGITNEKLFF. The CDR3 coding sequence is TGCAGCGTTGACAGCGGGATAACTAATGAAAAACTGTTTTTT.

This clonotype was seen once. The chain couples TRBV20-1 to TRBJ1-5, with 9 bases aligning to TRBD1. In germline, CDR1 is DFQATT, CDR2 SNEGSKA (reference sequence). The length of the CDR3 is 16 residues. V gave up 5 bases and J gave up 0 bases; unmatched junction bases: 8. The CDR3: CSAHDRGVHSNQPQHF. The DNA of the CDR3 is TGCAGTGCTCACGACAGGGGGGTCCATAGCAATCAGCCCCAGCATTTT.

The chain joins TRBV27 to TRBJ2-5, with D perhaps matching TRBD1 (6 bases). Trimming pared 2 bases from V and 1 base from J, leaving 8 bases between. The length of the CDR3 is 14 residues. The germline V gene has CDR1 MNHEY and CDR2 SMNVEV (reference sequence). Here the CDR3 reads CASSLMDSQETQYF. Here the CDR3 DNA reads TGTGCCAGCAGTTTAATGGACAGCCAAGAGACCCAGTACTTC.

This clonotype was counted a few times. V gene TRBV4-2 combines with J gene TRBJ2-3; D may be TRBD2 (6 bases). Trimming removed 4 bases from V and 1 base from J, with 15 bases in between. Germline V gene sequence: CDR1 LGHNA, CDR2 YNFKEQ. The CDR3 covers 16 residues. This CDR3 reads CASSRDRTGGTDTQYF. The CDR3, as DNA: TGTGCCAGCAGCCGCGACCGGACGGGGGGCACAGATACGCAGTATTTT.

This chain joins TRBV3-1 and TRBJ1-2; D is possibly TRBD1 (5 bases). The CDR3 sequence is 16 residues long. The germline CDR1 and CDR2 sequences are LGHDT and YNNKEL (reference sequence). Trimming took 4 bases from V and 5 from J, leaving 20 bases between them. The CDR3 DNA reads TGTGCCAGCAGCCCGACCCTAGGGGCGAAAGGGTATGGCTACACCTTC. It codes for CASSPTLGAKGYGYTF. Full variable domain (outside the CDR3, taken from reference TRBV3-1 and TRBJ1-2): DTAVSQTPKYLVTQMGNDKSIKCEQNLGHDTMYWYKQDSKKFLKIMFSYNNKELIINETVPNRFSPKSPDKAHLNLHINSLELGDSAVYFCASSPTLGAKGYGYTFGSGTRLTVV.

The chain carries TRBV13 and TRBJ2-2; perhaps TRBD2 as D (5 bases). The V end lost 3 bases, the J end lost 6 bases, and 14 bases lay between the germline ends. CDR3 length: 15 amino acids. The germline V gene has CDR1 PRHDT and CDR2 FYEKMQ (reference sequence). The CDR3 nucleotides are TGTGCCAGCAGCTTCGGGCGCGAGGAGGCCGGGGAGCTGTTTTTT. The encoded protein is CASSFGREEAGELFF.

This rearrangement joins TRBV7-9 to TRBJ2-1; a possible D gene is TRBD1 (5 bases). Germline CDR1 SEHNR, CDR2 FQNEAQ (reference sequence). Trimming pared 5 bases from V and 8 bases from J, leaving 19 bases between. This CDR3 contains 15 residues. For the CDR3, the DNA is TGTGCCAGCAGCCGCACCCAGACAGAATTCGATGAGCAGTTCTTC. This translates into CASSRTQTEFDEQFF. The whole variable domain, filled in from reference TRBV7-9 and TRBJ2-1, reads DTGVSQNPRHKITKRGQNVTFRCDPISEHNRLYWYRQTLGQGPEFLTYFQNEAQLEKSRLLSDRFSAERPKGSFSTLEIQRTEQGDSAMYLCASSRTQTEFDEQFFGPGTRLTVL.